This T cell receptor beta chain was found in a study of T cell repertoires in cytomegalovirus infection. Study information: Used in the study were CMV epitopes, some recently identified and HLA-C-restricted, others well-studied and HLA-B-restricted. It can be stated that public TCR beta signatures indicated CMV infection as well as a matching HLA type. Regarding the study as a whole: HLA-C-restricted, CMV-specific TCR beta clonotypes were dominant ex vivo.

A single record per CDR3 protein comes from TCRdb applying MiXCR to the reads. This sample has 700,000 to 950,000 distinct CDR3 sequences; approximately 29% occur once, and the top ten carry around 12%. There are many counts of this clonotype. Its antigen is unknown. CDR3 size: 17 residues. Germline V gene sequence: CDR1 MNHNS, CDR2 SASEGT. The V gene end was trimmed by 5 bases and the J gene end by 0 bases; junction bases not matched to a gene: 4. Sequencing used cultured CD8+ T cells from PBMCs, obtained from culture after CMV antigen stimulation. This receptor was identified in a human donor in good health (CMV status not recorded). Some clones in this sample may be carry-over from other donors' samples. The gene calls are TRBV6-1 and TRBJ2-1; 13 positions match TRBD2. The CDR3 region is CASSLGLAGNSYNEQFF. In nucleotides, the CDR3 is TGTGCCAGCAGTTTGGGACTAGCGGGGAACTCCTACAATGAGCAGTTCTTC.